Detailed here is one TCR beta chain. Repertoires were generated with immunoSEQ multiplex PCR, while TCRdb's copy carries only in-frame clones and drops some. The sample has more than 550,000 clones, around 87% seen once. This sample is drawn from a study of shared T cell receptors in the human thymus. This CDR3 region has 15 residues. Germline CDR1 and CDR2: SGHTA and FQGNSA. Losses at the gene ends were 4 bases for V and 1 base for J; bases not matched to a gene: 2. These data were also filed under a second study, of human thymus T cells.

The rearrangement uses TRBV7-2 and TRBJ1-4; 8 bases are a match to TRBD1. The source material was thymocytes. This TCR was recovered from a boy under two years old with a congenital heart defect. Here the CDR3 DNA reads TGTGCCAGCAGCTCAACAGGGGGAACTAATGAAAAACTGTTTTTT. Protein sequence: CASSSTGGTNEKLFF. Looking up the rest from reference TRBV7-2 and TRBJ1-4 gives the full variable domain: GAGVSQSPSNKVTEKGKDVELRCDPISGHTALYWYRQSLGQGLEFLIYFQGNSAPDKSGLPSDRFSAERTGGSVSTLTIQRTQQEDSAVYLCASSSTGGTNEKLFFGSGTQLSVL.